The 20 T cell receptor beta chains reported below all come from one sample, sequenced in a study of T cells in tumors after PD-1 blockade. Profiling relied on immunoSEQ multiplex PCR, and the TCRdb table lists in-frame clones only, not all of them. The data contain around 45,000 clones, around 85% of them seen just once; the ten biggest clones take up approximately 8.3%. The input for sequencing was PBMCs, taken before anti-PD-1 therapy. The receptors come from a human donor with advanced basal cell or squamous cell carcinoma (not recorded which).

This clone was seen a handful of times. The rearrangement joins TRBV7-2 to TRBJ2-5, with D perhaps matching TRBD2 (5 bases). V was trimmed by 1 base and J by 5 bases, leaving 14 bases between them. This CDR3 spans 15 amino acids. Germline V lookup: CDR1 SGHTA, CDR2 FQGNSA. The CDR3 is CASSLDLFVAETQYF. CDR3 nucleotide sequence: TGTGCCAGCAGCTTAGACCTTTTCGTAGCGGAGACCCAGTACTTC.

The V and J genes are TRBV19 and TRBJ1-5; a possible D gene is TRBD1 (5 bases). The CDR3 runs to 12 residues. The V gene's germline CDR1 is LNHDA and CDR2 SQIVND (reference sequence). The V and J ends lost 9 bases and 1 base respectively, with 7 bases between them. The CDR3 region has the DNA TGTGCCAGGGGGGTAAGCAATCAGCCCCAGCATTTT. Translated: CARGVSNQPQHF. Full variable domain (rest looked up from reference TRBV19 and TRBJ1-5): DGGITQSPKYLFRKEGQNVTLSCEQNLNHDAMYWYRQDPGQGLRLIYYSQIVNDFQKGDIAEGYSVSREKKESFPLTVTSAQKNPTAFYLCARGVSNQPQHFGDGTRLSIL.

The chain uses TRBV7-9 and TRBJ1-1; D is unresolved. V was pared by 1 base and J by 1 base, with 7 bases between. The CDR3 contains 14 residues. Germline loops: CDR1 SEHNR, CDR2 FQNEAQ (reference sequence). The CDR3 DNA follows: TGTGCCAGCAGCTTAGTGATGGGGAACACTGAAGCTTTCTTT. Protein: CASSLVMGNTEAFF. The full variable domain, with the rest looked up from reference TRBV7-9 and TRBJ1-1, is DTGVSQNPRHKITKRGQNVTFRCDPISEHNRLYWYRQTLGQGPEFLTYFQNEAQLEKSRLLSDRFSAERPKGSFSTLEIQRTEQGDSAMYLCASSLVMGNTEAFFGQGTRLTVV.

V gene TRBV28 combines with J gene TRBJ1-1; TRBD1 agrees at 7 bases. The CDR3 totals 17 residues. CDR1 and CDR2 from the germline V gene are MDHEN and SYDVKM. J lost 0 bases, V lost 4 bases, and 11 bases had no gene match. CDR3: CASSSPDRAGMNTEAFF. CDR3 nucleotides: TGTGCCAGCAGTTCTCCCGACAGGGCGGGGATGAACACTGAAGCTTTCTTT.

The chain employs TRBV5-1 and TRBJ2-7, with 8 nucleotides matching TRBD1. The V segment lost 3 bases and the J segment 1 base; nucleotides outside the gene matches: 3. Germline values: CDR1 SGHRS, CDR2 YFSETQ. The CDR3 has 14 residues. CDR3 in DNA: TGCGCCAGCAGCTCTGACAGGGGATCCTACGAGCAGTACTTC. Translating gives CASSSDRGSYEQYF.

The CDR3 region is CASSSRTGGLETQYF. Here the CDR3 DNA reads TGTGCCAGCAGCTCAAGAACAGGGGGCCTTGAGACCCAGTACTTC. The chain joins TRBV5-4 to TRBJ2-5, with TRBD1 identical over 9 bases. CDR1 is SGHNT and CDR2 is YYREEE in the germline V gene (reference sequence). With V trimmed by 3 bases and J by 5 bases, 8 bases remained unmatched. The CDR3 is 15 residues long.

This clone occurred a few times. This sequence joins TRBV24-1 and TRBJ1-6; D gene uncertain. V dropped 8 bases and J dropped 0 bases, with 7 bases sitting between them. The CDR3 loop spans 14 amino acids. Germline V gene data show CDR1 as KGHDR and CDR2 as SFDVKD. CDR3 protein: CATKRSSYNSPLHF. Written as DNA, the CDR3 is TGTGCCACCAAGCGTAGCTCCTATAATTCACCCCTCCACTTT.

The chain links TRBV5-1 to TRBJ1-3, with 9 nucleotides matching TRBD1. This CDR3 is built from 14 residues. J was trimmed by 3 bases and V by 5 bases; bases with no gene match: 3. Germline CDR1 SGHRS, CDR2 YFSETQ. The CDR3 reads CASSRTGDGNTIYF. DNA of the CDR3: TGCGCCAGCAGTAGGACAGGGGATGGAAACACCATATATTTT.

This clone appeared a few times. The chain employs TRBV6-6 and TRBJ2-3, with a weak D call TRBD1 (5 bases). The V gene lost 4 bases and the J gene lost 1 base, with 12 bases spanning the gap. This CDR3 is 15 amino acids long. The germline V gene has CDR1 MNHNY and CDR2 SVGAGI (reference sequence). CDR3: CASSLGARGTDTQYF. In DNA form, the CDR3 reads TGTGCCAGCAGTTTAGGGGCTCGGGGCACAGATACGCAGTATTTT.

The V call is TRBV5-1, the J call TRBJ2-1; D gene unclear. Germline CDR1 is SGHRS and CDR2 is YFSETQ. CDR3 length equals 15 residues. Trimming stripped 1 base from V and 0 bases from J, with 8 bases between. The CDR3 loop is CASSLTARSYNEQFF. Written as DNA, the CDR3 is TGCGCCAGCAGCTTGACAGCTCGCTCCTACAATGAGCAGTTCTTC.

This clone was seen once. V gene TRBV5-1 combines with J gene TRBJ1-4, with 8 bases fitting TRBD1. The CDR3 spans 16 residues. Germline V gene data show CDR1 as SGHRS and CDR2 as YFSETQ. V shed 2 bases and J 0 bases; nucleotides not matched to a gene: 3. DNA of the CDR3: TGCGCCAGCAGCTTACAGGGGGACCCAACTAATGAAAAACTGTTTTTT. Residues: CASSLQGDPTNEKLFF.

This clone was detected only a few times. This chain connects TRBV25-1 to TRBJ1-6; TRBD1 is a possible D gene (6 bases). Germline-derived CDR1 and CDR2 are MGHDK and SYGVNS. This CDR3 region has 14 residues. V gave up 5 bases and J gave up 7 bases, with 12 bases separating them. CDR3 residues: CASSTQGWNSPLHF. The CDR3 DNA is TGTGCCAGCAGTACACAGGGCTGGAATTCACCCCTCCACTTT.

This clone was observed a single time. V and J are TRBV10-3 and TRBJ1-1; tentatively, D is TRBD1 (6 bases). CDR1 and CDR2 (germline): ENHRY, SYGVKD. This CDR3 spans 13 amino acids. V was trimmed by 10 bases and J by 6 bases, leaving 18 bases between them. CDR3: CATETGWESEAFF. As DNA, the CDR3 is TGTGCCACCGAGACAGGATGGGAATCTGAAGCTTTCTTT.

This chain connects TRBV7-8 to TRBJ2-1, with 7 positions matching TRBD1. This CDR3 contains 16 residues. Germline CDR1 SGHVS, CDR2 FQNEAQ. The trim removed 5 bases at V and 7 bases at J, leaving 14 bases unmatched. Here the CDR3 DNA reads TGTGCCAGCAGCCAACGACCCGACCCCAGGGGGAATGAGCAGTTCTTC. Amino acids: CASSQRPDPRGNEQFF. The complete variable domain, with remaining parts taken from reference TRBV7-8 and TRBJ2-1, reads GAGVSQSPRYKVAKRGQDVALRCDPISGHVSLFWYQQALGQGPEFLTYFQNEAQLDKSGLPSDRFFAERPEGSVSTLKIQRTQQEDSAVYLCASSQRPDPRGNEQFFGPGTRLTVL.

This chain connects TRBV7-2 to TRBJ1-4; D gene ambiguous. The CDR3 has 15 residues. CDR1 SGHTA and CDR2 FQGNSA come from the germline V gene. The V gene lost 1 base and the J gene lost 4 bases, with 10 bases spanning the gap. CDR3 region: CASSLVPGGNEKLFF. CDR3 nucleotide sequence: TGTGCCAGCAGCTTAGTTCCAGGTGGTAATGAAAAACTGTTTTTT.

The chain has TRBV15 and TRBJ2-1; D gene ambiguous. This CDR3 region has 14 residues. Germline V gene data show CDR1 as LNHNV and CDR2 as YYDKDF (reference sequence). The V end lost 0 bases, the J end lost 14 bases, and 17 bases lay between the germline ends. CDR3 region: CATSRDLRSGEEFF. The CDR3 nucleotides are TGTGCCACCAGCAGAGACCTTAGGAGTGGAGAGGAGTTCTTC. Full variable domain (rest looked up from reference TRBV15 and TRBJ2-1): DAMVIQNPRYQVTQFGKPVTLSCSQTLNHNVMYWYQQKSSQAPKLLFHYYDKDFNNEADTPDNFQSRRPNTSFCFLDIRSPGLGDTAMYLCATSRDLRSGEEFFGPGTRLTVL.

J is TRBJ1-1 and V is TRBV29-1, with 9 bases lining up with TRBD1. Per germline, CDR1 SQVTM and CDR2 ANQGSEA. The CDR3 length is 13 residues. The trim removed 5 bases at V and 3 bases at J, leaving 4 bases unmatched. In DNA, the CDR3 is TGCAGCGTTAGAGGGACAGGGTACACTGAAGCTTTCTTT. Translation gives CSVRGTGYTEAFF.

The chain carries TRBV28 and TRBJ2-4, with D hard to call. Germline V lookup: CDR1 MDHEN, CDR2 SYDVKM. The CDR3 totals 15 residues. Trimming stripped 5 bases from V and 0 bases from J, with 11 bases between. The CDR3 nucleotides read TGTGCCAGCAGTCCGCCGTCTCTAGCCAAAAACATTCAGTACTTC. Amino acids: CASSPPSLAKNIQYF.

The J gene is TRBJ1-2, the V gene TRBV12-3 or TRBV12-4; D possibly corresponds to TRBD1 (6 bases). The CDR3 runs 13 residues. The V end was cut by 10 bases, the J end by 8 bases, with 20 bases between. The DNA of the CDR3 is TGTGCCAATTCACTTACCAGGGGTCGGGGCTACACCTTC. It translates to CANSLTRGRGYTF.

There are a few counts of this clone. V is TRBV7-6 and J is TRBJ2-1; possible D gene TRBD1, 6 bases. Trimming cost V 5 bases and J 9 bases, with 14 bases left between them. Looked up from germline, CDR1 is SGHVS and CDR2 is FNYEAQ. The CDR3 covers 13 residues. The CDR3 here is CASSPTQGSEQFF. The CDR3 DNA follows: TGTGCCAGCAGCCCCACACAGGGTTCTGAGCAGTTCTTC.